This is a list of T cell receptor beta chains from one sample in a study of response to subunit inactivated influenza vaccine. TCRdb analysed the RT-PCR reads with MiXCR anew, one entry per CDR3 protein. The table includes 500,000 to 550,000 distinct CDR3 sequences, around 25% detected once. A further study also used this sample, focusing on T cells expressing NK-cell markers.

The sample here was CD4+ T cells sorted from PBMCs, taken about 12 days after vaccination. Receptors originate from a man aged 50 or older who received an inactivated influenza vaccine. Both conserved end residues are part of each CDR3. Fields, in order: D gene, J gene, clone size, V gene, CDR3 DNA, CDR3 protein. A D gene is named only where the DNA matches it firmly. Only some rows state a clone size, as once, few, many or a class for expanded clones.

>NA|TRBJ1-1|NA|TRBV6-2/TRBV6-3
TGTGCCAGCAGTTACCCCGGGGCGGCTGAAGCTTTCTTT
CASSYPGAAEAFF
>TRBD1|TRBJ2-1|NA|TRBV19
TGTGCCAGTAGTATAGATCTACCGGGACAGTACAATGAGCAGTTCTTC
CASSIDLPGQYNEQFF
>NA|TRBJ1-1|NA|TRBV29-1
TGCAGCGTTGACGGAAGACCCAGGAACACTGAAGCTTTCTTT
CSVDGRPRNTEAFF
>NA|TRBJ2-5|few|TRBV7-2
TGTGCCAGCAGCTCGATATCCGGGACGGTCGAGACCCAGTACTTC
CASSSISGTVETQYF
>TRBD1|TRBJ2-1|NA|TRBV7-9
TGTGCCAGCAGCTTAGTCTTGACAGGGGAATATGATGAGCAGTTCTTC
CASSLVLTGEYDEQFF
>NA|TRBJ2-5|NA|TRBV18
TGTGCCAGCTCACAAGGGAGGTCGGAGACCCAGTACTTC
CASSQGRSETQYF
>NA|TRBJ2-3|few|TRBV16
TGTGCCAGCAGCCAATCGCGCCCCAGCACAGATACGCAGTATTTT
CASSQSRPSTDTQYF
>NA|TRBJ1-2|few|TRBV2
TGTGCCAGCAGTGGTTTAGGGGGAATCGGCTACACCTTC
CASSGLGGIGYTF
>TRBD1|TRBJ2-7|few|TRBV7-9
TGTGCCAGCAGCAGACAGGGATACTACGAGCAGTACTTC
CASSRQGYYEQYF
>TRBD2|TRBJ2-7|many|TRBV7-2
TGTGCCAGCAGCTTGGAGACTAGCCACTACGAGCAGTACTTC
CASSLETSHYEQYF
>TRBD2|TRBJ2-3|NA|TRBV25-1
TGTGCCAGCAGTAAGACTAGCGGGAGGTTCTCAGATACGCAGTATTTT
CASSKTSGRFSDTQYF
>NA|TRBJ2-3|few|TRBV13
TGTGCCAGCAGCTCCCCCCGACTGGCCGGGGATACGCAGTATTTT
CASSSPRLAGDTQYF
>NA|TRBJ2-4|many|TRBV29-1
TGCAGCGTTGAACAGCAGTGGGAGGCCAAAAACATTCAGTACTTC
CSVEQQWEAKNIQYF
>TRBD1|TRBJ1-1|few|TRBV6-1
TGTGCCAGCAGCGACTTCGGGACAGCCGAAGCTTTCTTT
CASSDFGTAEAFF
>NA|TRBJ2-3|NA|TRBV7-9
TGTGCCAGCAGCCACGGGACTTCCTTACGGACAGATACGCAGTATTTT
CASSHGTSLRTDTQYF
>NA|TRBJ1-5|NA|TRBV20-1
TGCAGTGCGCTATGGGGAGATAGCAATCAGCCCCAGCATTTT
CSALWGDSNQPQHF
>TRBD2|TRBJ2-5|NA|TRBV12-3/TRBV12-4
TGTGCCAGCAGCTCAATAGCGGGGGGGCCCCCAGAGGCCCAGTACTTC
CASSSIAGGPPEAQYF
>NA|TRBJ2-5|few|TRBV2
TGTGCCAGCAGTGAGGGTGGTAGCGGAGAGACCCAGTACTTC
CASSEGGSGETQYF
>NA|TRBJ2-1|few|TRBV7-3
TGTGCCAGCAGTTCTAGTGTAAAGACCTACAATGAGCAGTTCTTC
CASSSSVKTYNEQFF
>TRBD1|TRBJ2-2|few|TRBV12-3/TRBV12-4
TGTGCCACCTCGGAAGGGACAGGGTATATCGGGGAGCTGTTTTTT
CATSEGTGYIGELFF
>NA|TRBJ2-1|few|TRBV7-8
TGTGCCAGCGGACCCCTGGCACCTGAGCAGTTCTTC
CASGPLAPEQFF
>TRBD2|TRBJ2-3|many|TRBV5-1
TGCGCCAGCAGCTTGGGGAGTTCTAGCGGGGGAACAGATACGCAGTATTTT
CASSLGSSSGGTDTQYF
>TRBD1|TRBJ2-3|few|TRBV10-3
TGTGCCATCAGTGAACAGGGGACAGATACGCAGTATTTT
CAISEQGTDTQYF
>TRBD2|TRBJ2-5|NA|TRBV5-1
TGCGCCAGCAGATTCACTAGCGCACAAGAGACCCAGTACTTC
CASRFTSAQETQYF
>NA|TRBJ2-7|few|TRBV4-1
TGCGCCAGCAGCCAAGGTGCAGGTAACAACTACGAGCAGTACTTC
CASSQGAGNNYEQYF
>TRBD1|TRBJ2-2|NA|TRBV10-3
TGTGCCATCAGGGGGACAGGGCGGGCCACCGGGGAGCTGTTTTTT
CAIRGTGRATGELFF
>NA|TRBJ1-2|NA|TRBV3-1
TGTGCCAGCAGCCAATCCAGCGGGGCGAAGTATGGCTACACCTTC
CASSQSSGAKYGYTF
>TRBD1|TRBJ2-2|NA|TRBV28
TGTGCCAGCAGCAGAACCGGGACAGCGAACACCGGGGAGCTGTTTTTT
CASSRTGTANTGELFF
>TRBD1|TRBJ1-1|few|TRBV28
TGTGCCAGCAAAAATCCACAGGGGCTAAACACTGAAGCTTTCTTT
CASKNPQGLNTEAFF
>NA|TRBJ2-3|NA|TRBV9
TGTGCCAGCAGCGTAGCCCCTAGGGGGGCCGGCACAGATACGCAGTATTTT
CASSVAPRGAGTDTQYF
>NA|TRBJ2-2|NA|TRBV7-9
TGTGCCAGCAGCTTAGGGGTCCGCGGGAAGGACACCGGGGAGCTGTTTTTT
CASSLGVRGKDTGELFF